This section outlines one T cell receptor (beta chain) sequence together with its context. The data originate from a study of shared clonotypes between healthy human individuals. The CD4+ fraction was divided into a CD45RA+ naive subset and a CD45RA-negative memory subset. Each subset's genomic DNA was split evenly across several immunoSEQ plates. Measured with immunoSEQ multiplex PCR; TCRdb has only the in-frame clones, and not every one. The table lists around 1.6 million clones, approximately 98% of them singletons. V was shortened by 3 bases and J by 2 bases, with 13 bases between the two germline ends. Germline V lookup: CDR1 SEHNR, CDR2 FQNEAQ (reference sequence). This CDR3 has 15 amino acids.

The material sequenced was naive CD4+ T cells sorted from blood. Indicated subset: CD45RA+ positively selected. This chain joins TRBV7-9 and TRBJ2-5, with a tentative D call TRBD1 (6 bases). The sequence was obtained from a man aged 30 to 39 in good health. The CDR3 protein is CASSLTGAGQETQYF. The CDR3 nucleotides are TGTGCCAGCAGCTTGACAGGCGCCGGACAAGAGACCCAGTACTTC.